This is a list of T cell receptor beta chains from one sample in a study of shared clonotypes between healthy human individuals. Clones were sequenced by immunoSEQ multiplex PCR, and TCRdb holds only the in-frame ones, with some missing. The sample comprises fewer than 3 million clones, 80% to 95% of which are singletons, and around 0.35% rests with the top ten. Sequencing was carried out using naive CD4+ T cells from PBMCs. Receptors were obtained from a man younger than 35 in good health. Some clones in this sample may be carry-over from other donors' samples. CDR3s include the opening cysteine and the closing phenylalanine or tryptophan. The D gene is left open where the match is weak. Clone size is shown for a subset of rows, as once, few, many or a class of expanded clone.

J: TRBJ2-1; V: TRBV7-8; size: NA; D: TRBD2; DNA: TGTGCCAGCAGCCGACCGGGCGCGGGAGTAGGTGAGCAGTTCTTC; CDR3: CASSRPGAGVGEQFF
J: TRBJ2-7; V: TRBV19; size: NA; D: TRBD2; DNA: TGTGCCAGTAGTATAGTGGCTAGCGGGGGATCCCACGAGCAGTACTTC; CDR3: CASSIVASGGSHEQYF
J: TRBJ2-2; V: TRBV7-9; size: NA; D: TRBD2; DNA: TGTGCCAGCAGCGGACTAGCGGGGGCCACCGGGGAGCTGTTTTTT; CDR3: CASSGLAGATGELFF
J: TRBJ2-2; V: TRBV5-1; size: NA; D: NA; DNA: TGCGCCAGCAGCTTGGCCGGGGGTCCCGGGGAGCTGTTTTTT; CDR3: CASSLAGGPGELFF
J: TRBJ2-2; V: TRBV4-1; size: NA; D: NA; DNA: TGCGCCAGCAGCCAAGTACTAGTACCCCTAATAATGGCGTCCGAATACACCGGGGAGCTGTTTTTT; CDR3: CASSQVLVPLIMASEYTGELFF
J: TRBJ2-1; V: TRBV7-9; size: NA; D: TRBD1; DNA: TGTGCCAGCAGCTTTCCCCGTGGGACAGCGGCTTCCTACAATGAGCAGTTCTTC; CDR3: CASSFPRGTAASYNEQFF
J: TRBJ2-1; V: TRBV28; size: NA; D: TRBD2; DNA: TGTGCCAGCAGTTCTAGCGGGAGATCCTACAATGAGCAGTTCTTC; CDR3: CASSSSGRSYNEQFF
J: TRBJ1-1; V: TRBV30; size: few; D: NA; DNA: TGTGCCTGGAGTGTAGGTTGGGACACTGAAGCTTTCTTT; CDR3: CAWSVGWDTEAFF
J: TRBJ1-2; V: TRBV20-1; size: NA; D: NA; DNA: TGCAGTTCACGGAGGCCCTATGGCTACACCTTC; CDR3: CSSRRPYGYTF
J: TRBJ1-5; V: TRBV28; size: few; D: NA; DNA: TGTGCCAGCAGTTCGGGGGGGAATCAGCCCCAGCATTTT; CDR3: CASSSGGNQPQHF
J: TRBJ2-7; V: TRBV2; size: few; D: NA; DNA: TGTGCCAGCAGCCAAAAGGGAGAGCAGTACTTC; CDR3: CASSQKGEQYF
J: TRBJ1-5; V: TRBV14; size: once; D: NA; DNA: TGTGCCAGCAGCCAAATAGCGGGTCAGCCCCAGCATTTT; CDR3: CASSQIAGQPQHF
J: TRBJ2-7; V: TRBV27; size: NA; D: TRBD1; DNA: TGTGCCAGCAGTTCGCGGACAGGCTCCTACGAGCAGTACTTC; CDR3: CASSSRTGSYEQYF
J: TRBJ2-3; V: TRBV7-3; size: NA; D: TRBD1; DNA: TGTGCCAGCAGCCCCGACAGGGTTGGAGCAGATACGCAGTATTTT; CDR3: CASSPDRVGADTQYF
J: TRBJ2-1; V: TRBV5-1; size: NA; D: NA; DNA: TGCGCCAGCAGCTTGGCCGTCCCGGGACTGGGTGAGCAGTTCTTC; CDR3: CASSLAVPGLGEQFF
J: TRBJ2-7; V: TRBV5-1; size: NA; D: TRBD2; DNA: TGCGCCAGCAGCCCGGGACTAGCGGGCTCCTACGAGCAGTACTTC; CDR3: CASSPGLAGSYEQYF
J: TRBJ1-1; V: TRBV4-3; size: NA; D: TRBD1; DNA: TGCGCCAGCAGCCAAGCATTAGGGACAGGCGAAGCTTTCTTT; CDR3: CASSQALGTGEAFF
J: TRBJ2-5; V: TRBV28; size: NA; D: TRBD2; DNA: TGTGCCAGCAGTTTACTGAGCGGGAGGGGCCAAGCGACCCAGTACTTC; CDR3: CASSLLSGRGQATQYF
J: TRBJ2-3; V: TRBV9; size: once; D: NA; DNA: TGTGCCAGCAGCAAAAGGCGGGATCCCTCCACAGATACGCAGTATTTT; CDR3: CASSKRRDPSTDTQYF
J: TRBJ2-1; V: TRBV5-1; size: NA; D: TRBD2; DNA: TGCGCCAGCAGCCAGACTAGCGGGAGGGCCAAGTCGTATGAGCAGTTCTTC; CDR3: CASSQTSGRAKSYEQFF
J: TRBJ2-2; V: TRBV7-9; size: NA; D: TRBD2; DNA: TGTGCCAGCAGCTTAGGGCCCCAGCGGGAGGGCACCGGGGAGCTGTTTTTT; CDR3: CASSLGPQREGTGELFF
J: TRBJ1-1; V: TRBV2; size: NA; D: NA; DNA: TGTGCCAGCAGACCTGACCCAGGAGGCACTGAAGCTTTCTTT; CDR3: CASRPDPGGTEAFF
J: TRBJ2-2; V: TRBV25-1; size: NA; D: NA; DNA: TGTGCCAGCAGTCCCGGCCCCCTCGGGAGCACCGGGGAGCTGTTTTTT; CDR3: CASSPGPLGSTGELFF
J: TRBJ2-5; V: TRBV5-4; size: NA; D: TRBD1; DNA: TGTGCCAGCAGCTCAGGGGGCCTTGGGTACCAAGAGACCCAGTACTTC; CDR3: CASSSGGLGYQETQYF
J: TRBJ1-1; V: TRBV27; size: NA; D: NA; DNA: TGTGCCAGCAGTTTAATTTCGCCAGGGAGCTTAAACACTGAAGCTTTCTTT; CDR3: CASSLISPGSLNTEAFF
J: TRBJ2-5; V: TRBV2; size: NA; D: NA; DNA: TGTGCCAGCAGTGAAGAAGGGGGAAGGGAGGAGACCCAGTACTTC; CDR3: CASSEEGGREETQYF
J: TRBJ2-2; V: TRBV2; size: NA; D: TRBD2; DNA: TGTGCCAGCAGGGAGGGACTAGCGGGGACCGGGGAGCTGTTTTTT; CDR3: CASREGLAGTGELFF
J: TRBJ2-1; V: TRBV5-1; size: NA; D: NA; DNA: TGCGCCAGCAGCTTGGATCCGGGCTATTATGAGCAGTTCTTC; CDR3: CASSLDPGYYEQFF
J: TRBJ2-3; V: TRBV9; size: NA; D: NA; DNA: TGTGCCAGCAGCCCCCATGGAGGGGCCACCACAGATACGCAGTATTTT; CDR3: CASSPHGGATTDTQYF
J: TRBJ2-1; V: TRBV19; size: NA; D: NA; DNA: TGTGCCAGTAGTATAGGACCCTTGTCCTACAATGAGCAGTTCTTC; CDR3: CASSIGPLSYNEQFF
J: TRBJ2-1; V: TRBV18; size: NA; D: NA; DNA: TGTGCCAGCTCACCTACCGGGGGAGGCCCCTACAATGAGCAGTTCTTC; CDR3: CASSPTGGGPYNEQFF
J: TRBJ1-2; V: TRBV19; size: once; D: TRBD1; DNA: TGTGCCAGTAGTCGTCACCGCGGGACAGGGTCTGATGGCTACACCTTC; CDR3: CASSRHRGTGSDGYTF
J: TRBJ2-2; V: TRBV27; size: NA; D: NA; DNA: TGTGCCAGCAGTTTACGACGAGTCTTCACCGGGGAGCTGTTTTTT; CDR3: CASSLRRVFTGELFF
J: TRBJ2-3; V: TRBV5-1; size: once; D: NA; DNA: TGCGCCAGCAGCTTGTATCCCAGCACAGATACGCAGTATTTT; CDR3: CASSLYPSTDTQYF
J: TRBJ1-2; V: TRBV5-4; size: NA; D: NA; DNA: TGTGCCAGCAGCTTGGGACAGATCTATGGCTACACCTTC; CDR3: CASSLGQIYGYTF
J: TRBJ2-1; V: TRBV7-9; size: NA; D: TRBD2; DNA: TGTGCCAGCAGCTTGGCTAGCGGGAGGGCCAATGAGCAGTTCTTC; CDR3: CASSLASGRANEQFF
J: TRBJ1-2; V: TRBV27; size: NA; D: NA; DNA: TGTGCCAGCAGTTTGGGACGGTCTAACTATGGCTACACCTTC; CDR3: CASSLGRSNYGYTF